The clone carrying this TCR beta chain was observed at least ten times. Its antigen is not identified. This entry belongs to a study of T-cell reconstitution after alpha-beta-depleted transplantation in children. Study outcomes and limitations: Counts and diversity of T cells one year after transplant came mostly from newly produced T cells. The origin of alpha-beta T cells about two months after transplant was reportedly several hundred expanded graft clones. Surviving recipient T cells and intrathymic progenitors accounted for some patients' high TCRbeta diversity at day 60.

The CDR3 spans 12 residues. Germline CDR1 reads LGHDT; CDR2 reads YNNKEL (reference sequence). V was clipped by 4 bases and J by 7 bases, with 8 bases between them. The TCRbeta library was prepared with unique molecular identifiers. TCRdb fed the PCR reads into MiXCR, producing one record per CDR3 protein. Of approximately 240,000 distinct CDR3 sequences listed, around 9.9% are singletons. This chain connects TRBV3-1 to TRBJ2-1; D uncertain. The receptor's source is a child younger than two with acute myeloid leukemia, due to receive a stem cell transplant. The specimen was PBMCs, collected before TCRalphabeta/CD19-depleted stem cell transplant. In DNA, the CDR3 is TGTGCCAGCAGCCCTTCGTGGAATGAGCAGTTCTTC. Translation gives CASSPSWNEQFF.